This T cell receptor beta chain derives from a study of response to subunit inactivated influenza vaccine. Study-wide points: The study's authors posited that every seasonal influenza vaccination enlists few new T cells.

The V end lost 2 bases, the J end lost 4 bases, and 12 bases lay between the germline ends. From germline, CDR1 is SGDLS and CDR2 YYNGEE. This CDR3 region has 14 residues. In TCRdb, the RT-PCR reads were re-called with MiXCR into one record per CDR3 protein. The sample has 550,000 to 650,000 distinct CDR3 sequences; approximately 10% are singletons. On this clonotype: Its antigen is not known.

The specimen was PBMCs from blood, collected on the day of vaccination. This chain uses TRBV9 with TRBJ1-1; D remains unclear. This receptor was obtained from a man aged 50-59 years who received an inactivated influenza vaccine. The CDR3 bases are TGTGCCAGCAGCGTTCGTGCGGGGAGCACTGAAGCTTTCTTT. Translating it yields CASSVRAGSTEAFF.